The rows below give T cell receptor beta chains drawn from one sample of a study of blood T cell repertoires in COVID-19. The protocol was immunoSEQ multiplex PCR, while the TCRdb copy is restricted to in-frame clones and leaves out a portion. The sample includes hundreds of thousands of clones, 88% of them seen just once. Source material: peripheral blood. The receptor source for this set is a woman under 40 who had recovered from COVID-19. Each CDR3 is given with its conserved first and last residue. A D gene is named only where the DNA matches it firmly. Expanded clones get a size class; other rows say once, few or many, or leave the size out.

.,TRBV7-2,TRBJ2-2,once,CASSSRQVNTGELFF,TGTGCCAGCAGCTCGCGACAAGTGAACACCGGGGAGCTGTTTTTT
.,TRBV3-1/TRBV3-2,TRBJ1-2,.,CASSQVLGEGYTF,TGTGCCAGCAGCCAAGTTCTCGGGGAAGGCTACACCTTC
TRBD2,TRBV2,TRBJ2-3,once,CASSEGLAGTDTQYF,TGTGCCAGCAGCGAGGGACTAGCGGGCACAGATACGCAGTATTTT
.,TRBV7-6,TRBJ2-2,.,CASSLRTALFGTGELFF,TGTGCCAGCAGCCTGCGGACAGCTCTGTTTGGTACCGGGGAGCTGTTTTTT
.,TRBV21-1,TRBJ1-2,once,CASSKRHRDRGRFDYGYTF,TGTGCCAGCAGCAAAAGACACCGGGACAGGGGGCGATTTGACTATGGCTACACCTTC
TRBD1,TRBV5-1,TRBJ1-2,.,CASRHTGTGHDGYTF,TGCGCCAGCAGACACACCGGGACAGGGCACGATGGCTACACCTTC
TRBD1,TRBV18,TRBJ1-1,.,CASSKDRENTEAFF,TGTGCCAGCTCCAAGGACAGGGAGAACACTGAAGCTTTCTTT
TRBD2,TRBV24-1,TRBJ2-3,.,CATSDPGLAGGDFNTDTQYF,TGTGCCACCAGTGACCCTGGACTAGCGGGGGGCGACTTTAACACAGATACGCAGTATTTT
.,TRBV7-2,TRBJ1-2,few,CASSLDPGGLNYGYTF,TGTGCCAGCAGCTTAGACCCCGGGGGGCTTAACTATGGCTACACCTTC
.,TRBV9,TRBJ2-3,.,CASSVVGEDTQYF,TGTGCCAGCAGCGTAGTAGGGGAAGATACGCAGTATTTT
.,TRBV7-2,TRBJ1-5,.,CASSLEAPGNQPQHF,TGTGCCAGCAGCTTAGAAGCCCCAGGGAATCAGCCCCAGCATTTT
.,TRBV7-2,TRBJ2-7,.,CASSLFRLSRYEQYF,TGTGCCAGCAGCTTATTTCGATTGAGCCGCTACGAGCAGTACTTC
.,TRBV7-2,TRBJ1-4,.,CASGGANEKLFF,TGTGCCAGCGGGGGGGCTAATGAAAAACTGTTTTTT
TRBD1,TRBV6-5,TRBJ1-2,.,CASSFSQGIANYGYTF,TGTGCCAGCAGTTTCTCACAGGGGATAGCTAACTATGGCTACACCTTC
.,TRBV29-1,TRBJ2-5,.,CSVEWQGQTQYF,TGCAGCGTTGAATGGCAGGGGCAGACCCAGTACTTC
.,TRBV14,TRBJ2-5,.,CASSQGGPRETQYF,TGTGCCAGCAGCCAAGGGGGCCCAAGGGAGACCCAGTACTTC